This T cell receptor (beta chain) came from a study of T-cell memory formation after mild COVID-19. In the study overall: TCR clustering was largely donor specific.

CDR1 is SGHTA and CDR2 is FQGTGA in the germline V gene. Trimming stripped 5 bases from V and 2 bases from J, with 11 bases between. The CDR3 runs to 14 residues. TCRdb reprocessed the 5' RACE reads with MiXCR, giving one entry per CDR3 protein. Of over 350,000 distinct CDR3 sequences listed, approximately 24% are singletons. The chain uses TRBV7-3 and TRBJ2-3; a weak D match, TRBD1 (6 bases). Input material: PBMCs or a T cell subset sorted from them (not recorded which). The receptor comes from an adult woman who had mild COVID-19 (a few samples of this study predate the infection). Cell type and time point are not known. CDR3 coding DNA: TGTGCCAGCAGCATGACAGGAAACACAGATACGCAGTATTTT. Translating it yields CASSMTGNTDTQYF. Full variable domain (rest looked up from reference TRBV7-3 and TRBJ2-3): GAGVSQTPSNKVTEKGKYVELRCDPISGHTALYWYRQSLGQGPEFLIYFQGTGAADDSGLPNDRFFAVRPEGSVSTLKIQRTERGDSAVYLCASSMTGNTDTQYFGPGTRLTVL.